A single sample gave rise to the 9 T cell receptor beta chains below, sequenced in a study of T-cell reconstitution after alpha-beta-depleted transplantation in children. Preparation of the TCRbeta library was carried out with unique molecular identifiers. TCRdb analysed the PCR reads with MiXCR anew, one entry per CDR3 protein. The repertoire holds fewer than 450,000 distinct CDR3 sequences, with about 16% as singletons. Material: PBMCs, mostly from graft donor cells, obtained 360 days after TCRalphabeta/CD19-depleted stem cell transplant. These TCRs come from a male patient aged 2 to 10 who had a stem cell transplant for acute lymphoblastic leukemia, so the T cells may come from the graft donor.

This clonotype was seen repeatedly, ten times or more. CDR3 residues: CSARESGVRYEQYF. The CDR3 nucleotides are TGCAGTGCTAGAGAGTCAGGCGTTCGGTACGAGCAGTACTTC. This chain connects TRBV20-1 to TRBJ2-7; D remains ambiguous. The CDR3 is made up of 14 amino acids. Germline V gives CDR1 DFQATT, CDR2 SNEGSKA (reference sequence). V lost 0 bases to trimming and J lost 4 bases, with 13 bases between them.

This clonotype was counted ten times or more. The V and J genes are TRBV7-8 and TRBJ2-2, with 8 bases that match TRBD1. The CDR3 runs to 18 residues. Germline lookup yields CDR1 SGHVS and CDR2 FQNEAQ. Trimming cost V 4 bases and J 3 bases; bases outside gene matches: 13. CDR3: CASSSPSGGIEDTGELFF. In DNA form, the CDR3 reads TGTGCCAGCAGCTCCCCCTCAGGGGGCATCGAGGACACCGGGGAGCTGTTTTTT.

This clonotype was detected ten times or more. J is TRBJ2-7 and V is TRBV13, with D perhaps TRBD2 (5 bases). Germline V gene data show CDR1 as PRHDT and CDR2 as FYEKMQ (reference sequence). The CDR3 has 13 amino acids. V was trimmed by 3 bases and J by 5 bases, leaving 11 bases between them. CDR3 sequence reads: CASSLGEIDEQYF. In DNA form, the CDR3 reads TGTGCCAGCAGCTTGGGAGAGATTGACGAGCAGTACTTC.

The chain is built from TRBV20-1 and TRBJ2-7; D is uncertain. The CDR3 extends over 11 amino acids. Per germline, CDR1 DFQATT and CDR2 SNEGSKA (reference sequence). The V end was cut by 1 base, the J end by 7 bases, with 8 bases between. The CDR3 spells CSARGPWEQYF. The CDR3 DNA reads TGCAGTGCTAGAGGCCCCTGGGAGCAGTACTTC.

This clonotype occurred many times. V and J are TRBV13 and TRBJ1-1, with D perhaps matching TRBD1 (5 bases). CDR1 and CDR2 from the germline V gene are PRHDT and FYEKMQ (reference sequence). The V gene lost 1 base and the J gene lost 12 bases, with 12 bases spanning the gap. There are 12 residues in the CDR3. The CDR3 sequence is CASSLDAGGTFF. The CDR3 nucleotides read TGTGCCAGCAGCTTAGACGCGGGGGGAACTTTCTTT.

This clonotype was detected only a few times. The chain joins TRBV29-1 to TRBJ2-2; 8 nucleotides match TRBD1. V lost 4 bases and J lost 0; bases outside the gene matches: 7. The CDR3 length is 16 residues. Germline V gene sequence: CDR1 SQVTM, CDR2 ANQGSEA. In nucleotides, the CDR3 is TGCAGCGTTGTGGTAGACAGGGGTGCGAACACCGGGGAGCTGTTTTTT. It is translated as CSVVVDRGANTGELFF.

This clonotype was counted at least ten times. The CDR3 loop reads CASSARAPSSPLHF. The CDR3 DNA follows: TGTGCCAGCAGTGCCCGCGCACCCTCTTCACCCCTCCACTTT. This chain joins TRBV25-1 and TRBJ1-6, with unresolved D. The V end lost 4 bases, the J end lost 9 bases, and 13 bases lay between the germline ends. Per the germline V gene, CDR1 is MGHDK and CDR2 is SYGVNS. There are 14 residues in the CDR3.

This clonotype has a count of ten or more. The gene calls are TRBV7-9 and TRBJ2-7; D possibly uses TRBD1 or TRBD2 (5 bases each). The V gene lost 3 bases and the J gene lost 6 bases, with 9 bases spanning the gap. Per germline, CDR1 SEHNR and CDR2 FQNEAQ (reference sequence). This CDR3 comprises 12 residues. CDR3 in DNA: TGTGCCAGCAGCTTGCCGAGGGGCGAGCAGTACTTC. This encodes CASSLPRGEQYF.

The rearrangement links TRBV9 to TRBJ1-1; D remains unclear. Germline CDR1 is SGDLS and CDR2 is YYNGEE. CDR3 length: 14 amino acids. V lost 2 bases, J lost 1 base, and 9 bases lay in between. The CDR3 loop is CASSVEPGNTEAFF. Here the CDR3 DNA reads TGTGCCAGCAGCGTGGAACCGGGGAACACTGAAGCTTTCTTT.